This T cell receptor beta chain derives from a study of prognosis after radiotherapy for stage I lung cancer (dated by TCRdb to about 2021). Study-level background: Between April 2018 and early 2019, approximately 18 stage I NSCLC patients were enrolled in Nanjing, China. Of the enrolled patients, some 14 had newly diagnosed primary stage I lung tumors, while a few had oligometastatic NSCLC following surgical resection of the primary tumor. Every patient was regarded as medically inoperable, because of comorbidities in about 12 cases and refusal of surgery in about 7 cases. The cohort comprised 10 to 15 men and six or seven women with a median age of 74.5 years, ranging from roughly 53 to 84 years. Tumor histology was squamous cell carcinoma in several patients and adenocarcinoma in about a dozen. SBRT was given in 3 to 5 fractions with a biologically effective dose of at least 100 Gy, using image-guided IMRT or VMAT. No patient received concurrent therapy alongside SBRT. After SBRT, distant metastases developed in about 20% of the 19 patients at a median of approximately seven months, while the remaining 15 patients had no significant progression. Peripheral blood TCR beta repertoires were profiled in stage I NSCLC patients before and after stereotactic body radiotherapy, and the study then linked these repertoires to distant failure. The study sequenced around 40 blood samples from roughly 20 patients, one before and one after SBRT per patient.

Overall study results and their limits: Post-SBRT Shannon entropy and its change from baseline were lower in patients who developed distant metastases; baseline Shannon entropy was not associated with metastases. After SBRT, the count of unique TCR clones dropped from a median of roughly 10,000 beforehand to about 6,800 afterward (Wilcoxon paired P=0.011). No determination of tumor specificity was made for expanded TCR clones. Differences in TRBV and TRBJ usage frequencies by metastasis status were reportedly observed in two V genes at baseline and in several V and two J genes after SBRT. The small cohort and short follow-up limited the study, so independent validation of the findings is needed. No adjustment for multiple comparisons was applied to any of the reported P values.

CDR1 and CDR2 (MNHNS, SASEGT) derive from the germline V gene. V loses 8 bases, J loses 0 bases, and the germline ends lie 10 bases apart. CDR3 length: 13 amino acids, cysteine to phenylalanine. The read is trimmed to its CDR3 DNA, 39 bases read in frame from base 1. Two rounds of multiplex PCR on genomic DNA were used to amplify the TCR beta CDR3 region. In the first round of PCR, primers specific to each TRBV and TRBJ gene were used, and the primer sequences are filed in Chinese patent CN105087789A. Universal primers were used in the second round of PCR. The Roche High Pure PCR Template Preparation Kit was used to extract genomic DNA from frozen PBMCs. Libraries were sequenced paired-end with 151 bp reads on an Illumina HiSeq 3000. Turning to the authors' computational methods: CutAdapt was used to remove raw reads lacking the multiplex PCR primer sequences. PEAR was used to merge high-quality paired reads into contigs. By aligning each contig to reference sequences, MiXCR assigned the TRB V, D and J gene segments to that contig. CDR3 sequences were clustered by base quality and sequence similarity to remove sequencing errors. Diversity was calculated as Shannon entropy divided by the natural log of the number of productive TCR sequences. One minus Shannon entropy divided by the natural log of the number of unique clonotypes was used as the definition of clonality. Using the Youden index from ROC curves, the researchers picked the repertoire-metric cut-offs for progression-free survival, and all analyses were carried out in R 3.5.3. TCRdb reanalyzed the raw reads on its own, using fastp at Q25 for trimming and MiXCR for clone calling, and kept in-frame beta chains. CDR3 protein sequences are deduplicated, and each keeps its most common genes and DNA. In this record, the V and J calls reflect TCRdb's handling and not the investigators' own analysis. Across this sample there are 8,500 or so distinct CDR3 sequences, with roughly two thirds seen only once. 20% of the sample lies in the top ten.

All patients had node-negative disease on CT and PET/CT, and none had a history of other malignancies or prior chemotherapy or radiotherapy. Roughly 6.5 milliliters of peripheral venous blood were drawn into EDTA tubes at each of two time points. Ficoll-Paque Plus density-gradient centrifugation was used to isolate PBMCs. Right after collection, samples were placed at -80 degrees C and kept there until analysis. By its share of the sample, this clonotype is medium-sized (0.01 to 0.1%). Its antigen is not yet known. Base-call qualities are not available, and no considerably larger clone is one nucleotide away.

This TCR derives from a donor aged 50 or older with non-small cell lung cancer. Sample: PBMCs, taken before or after stereotactic body radiation therapy (not recorded which). This sequence uses TRBV6-1 and TRBJ2-5; no D gene call is confident. The nucleotides are TGTGCCAGCCGCAGCCCTAACCAAGAGACCCAGTACTTC. It codes for CASRSPNQETQYF.